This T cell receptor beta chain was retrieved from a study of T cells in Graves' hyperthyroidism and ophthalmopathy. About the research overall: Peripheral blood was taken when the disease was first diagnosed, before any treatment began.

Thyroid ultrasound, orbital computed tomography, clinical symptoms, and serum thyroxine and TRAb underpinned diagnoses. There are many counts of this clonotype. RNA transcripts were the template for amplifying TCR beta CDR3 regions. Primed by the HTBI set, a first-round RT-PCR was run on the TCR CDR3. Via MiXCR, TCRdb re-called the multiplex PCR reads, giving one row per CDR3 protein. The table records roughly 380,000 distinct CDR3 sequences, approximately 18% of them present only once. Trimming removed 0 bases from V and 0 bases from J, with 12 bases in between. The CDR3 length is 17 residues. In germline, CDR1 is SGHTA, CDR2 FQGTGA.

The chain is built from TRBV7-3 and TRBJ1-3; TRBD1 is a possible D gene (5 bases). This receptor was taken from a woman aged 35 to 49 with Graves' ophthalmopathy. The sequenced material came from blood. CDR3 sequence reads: CASSLTAGTFSGNTIYF. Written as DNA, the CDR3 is TGTGCCAGCAGCTTAACGGCAGGGACTTTCTCTGGAAACACCATATATTTT.